The 32 T cell receptor beta chains presented below share a single source sample, sequenced in a study of siplizumab effects on memory and regulatory T cells. The method was immunoSEQ multiplex PCR; TCRdb's version includes in-frame clones alone and lacks a portion of them. Altogether tens of thousands of clones are present, roughly 94% being singletons, with the ten largest covering less than 20%. The sample consisted of CD8+ T cells sorted from blood. Receptor source: a human donor in good health.

The rearrangement links TRBV5-4 to TRBJ2-3; weak D call: TRBD1 (5 bases). CDR1 and CDR2 from the germline V gene are SGHNT and YYREEE (reference sequence). V lost 2 bases and J lost 3, with 10 bases in between. The CDR3 spans 14 residues. The CDR3 sequence is CASSFRGGTDTQYF. The CDR3 coding sequence is TGTGCCAGCAGCTTTAGGGGTGGGACAGATACGCAGTATTTT.

For the CDR3, the DNA is TGTGCCAGCAGCTATACAGAGTACAATGAGCAGTTCTTC. This translates into CASSYTEYNEQFF. The chain joins TRBV11-2 to TRBJ2-1; the D is unclear. There are 13 residues in the CDR3. V lost 4 bases, J lost 4 bases, and 8 bases lay in between. Germline V gene sequence: CDR1 SGHAT, CDR2 FQNNGV. The full variable domain, with the rest looked up from reference TRBV11-2 and TRBJ2-1, is EAGVAQSPRYKIIEKRQSVAFWCNPISGHATLYWYQQILGQGPKLLIQFQNNGVVDDSQLPKDRFSAERLKGVDSTLKIQPAKLEDSAVYLCASSYTEYNEQFFGPGTRLTVL.

The chain recombines TRBV7-9 with TRBJ2-3; D might be TRBD1 (7 bases). Germline-derived CDR1 and CDR2 are SEHNR and FQNEAQ (reference sequence). The CDR3 runs to 16 residues. The V end was cut by 3 bases, the J end by 4 bases, with 17 bases between. CDR3 sequence (DNA): TGTGCCAGCAGCTTGACCAGGGGGGTGGCCTCAGATACGCAGTATTTT. Residues: CASSLTRGVASDTQYF. The full variable domain, with the rest looked up from reference TRBV7-9 and TRBJ2-3, is DTGVSQNPRHKITKRGQNVTFRCDPISEHNRLYWYRQTLGQGPEFLTYFQNEAQLEKSRLLSDRFSAERPKGSFSTLEIQRTEQGDSAMYLCASSLTRGVASDTQYFGPGTRLTVL.

The rearrangement joins TRBV19 to TRBJ2-1; D might be TRBD2 (6 bases). This CDR3 has 14 amino acids. The ends were cut back, 6 bases at V and 4 bases at J, with 13 bases in the middle. Germline V gene sequence: CDR1 LNHDA, CDR2 SQIVND (reference sequence). Here the CDR3 DNA reads TGTGCCAGTAGCTTAGCGGACGTTTACAATGAGCAGTTCTTC. Its protein is CASSLADVYNEQFF.

The V and J genes are TRBV7-9 and TRBJ2-1, with 12 bases fitting TRBD2. There are 16 residues in the CDR3. Germline CDR1 reads SEHNR; CDR2 reads FQNEAQ (reference sequence). V was pared by 1 base and J by 8 bases, with 6 bases of the junction left unmatched. CDR3 residues: CASSLEATSGSYEQFF. DNA for the CDR3: TGTGCCAGCAGCTTAGAGGCGACTAGCGGGAGCTATGAGCAGTTCTTC.

This clone was recorded a few times. Given a much more abundant clone one base away, this may be a read error. Other DNA sequences within the sample encode an identical CDR3. The chain is built from TRBV5-6 and TRBJ2-3; no definite D call. The CDR3 runs to 12 residues. V gave up 4 bases and J gave up 3 bases, with 6 bases separating them. The germline V gene encodes CDR1 SGHDT and CDR2 YYEEEE. CDR3 sequence (DNA): TGTGCCAGCAGCCCCGGGACAGATACGCAGTATTTT. It encodes CASSPGTDTQYF.

The rearrangement links TRBV27 to TRBJ2-1; TRBD1 aligns across 8 bases. Losses at the gene ends were 5 bases for V and 5 bases for J; bases not matched to a gene: 2. This CDR3 spans 13 amino acids. The germline gives CDR1 MNHEY, CDR2 SMNVEV (reference sequence). The CDR3 bases are TGTGCCAGCAGTCTGGGACAGGACAATGAGCAGTTCTTC. It translates to CASSLGQDNEQFF.

The genes are TRBV7-9 and TRBJ2-5; D call uncertain. CDR1 is SEHNR and CDR2 is FQNEAQ in the germline V gene (reference sequence). V was cut by 10 bases and J by 5 bases, with 8 bases left in between. This CDR3 has 10 residues. Here the CDR3 DNA reads TGTGCCACCCACACGGAGACCCAGTACTTC. Its protein is CATHTETQYF.

V usage is TRBV21-1 and J usage is TRBJ2-4; whether TRBD2, the table's D call, matches the DNA was not checked. TRBV21-1 is tagged as a pseudogene. The CDR3 spans 14 residues. CDR3 nucleotides: TGTGCCAGCAGGACGGGCGGGAGTCGGAACATTCAGTACTTC. Protein product: CASRTGGSRNIQYF.

The V call is TRBV13, the J call TRBJ2-5; D is perhaps TRBD2 (5 bases). Germline CDR1 and CDR2: PRHDT and FYEKMQ (reference sequence). CDR3 length: 14 residues. The germline V and J ends were trimmed by 3 bases and 5 bases, with 13 bases remaining between them. The CDR3 DNA follows: TGTGCCAGCAGCTTCTGGCGGAGGCTGGAGACCCAGTACTTC. Residues: CASSFWRRLETQYF.

The chain employs TRBV6-5 and TRBJ1-2; D gene uncertain. Germline CDR1 and CDR2: MNHEY and SVGAGI. The CDR3 has 16 amino acids. The V gene lost 0 bases and the J gene lost 2 bases, with 13 bases spanning the gap. This CDR3 is CASSYSKSDLNYGYTF. The CDR3 DNA is TGTGCCAGCAGTTACTCGAAGTCCGATCTCAACTATGGCTACACCTTC.

The V gene is TRBV5-1, the J gene TRBJ2-5, with D hard to call. The CDR3 has 13 residues. Trimming pared 4 bases from V and 5 bases from J, leaving 12 bases between. CDR1 SGHRS and CDR2 YFSETQ come from the germline V gene. CDR3 DNA: TGCGCCAGCAGCCTCCTACTTGGGGAGACCCAGTACTTC. Translating gives CASSLLLGETQYF.

This clone came up once. The chain employs TRBV13 and TRBJ1-1; D remains unclear. The CDR3 contains 13 residues. Trimming cost V 7 bases and J 1 base, with 10 bases left between them. Germline assignment: CDR1 PRHDT and CDR2 FYEKMQ (reference sequence). The CDR3 DNA is TGTGCCAGCAACCCTCGCGGGAACACTGAAGCTTTCTTT. It yields the protein CASNPRGNTEAFF.

This sequence joins TRBV27 and TRBJ2-7; D might be TRBD2 (6 bases). In germline, CDR1 is MNHEY, CDR2 SMNVEV (reference sequence). The CDR3 length is 15 residues. Trimming removed 5 bases from V and 2 bases from J, with 16 bases in between. This CDR3 is CASSTSGGITYEQYF. CDR3 DNA sequence: TGTGCCAGCAGTACATCCGGGGGAATAACCTACGAGCAGTACTTC.

The rearrangement links TRBV11-2 to TRBJ2-3, with 10 bases lining up with TRBD2. The CDR3 contains 18 residues. Germline CDR1 is SGHAT and CDR2 is FQNNGV. V was pared by 3 bases and J by 2 bases, with 11 bases of the junction left unmatched. CDR3 nucleotide sequence: TGTGCCAGCAGCTTGACTCCTAGCGGGGGTACTTACACAGATACGCAGTATTTT. Translating gives CASSLTPSGGTYTDTQYF.

The J gene is TRBJ2-5, the V gene TRBV25-1; 8 bases line up with TRBD1. CDR3 size: 14 residues. The trim removed 4 bases at V and 2 bases at J, leaving 3 bases unmatched. CDR1 MGHDK and CDR2 SYGVNS come from the germline V gene. CDR3 amino acids: CASSVRTGQETQYF. The CDR3 region has the DNA TGTGCCAGCAGTGTTAGGACAGGGCAAGAGACCCAGTACTTC.

V and J are TRBV16 and TRBJ2-7; tentatively, D is TRBD1 (5 bases). V lost 0 bases to trimming and J lost 2 bases, with 14 bases between them. Germline V gene lookup returns CDR1 KGHSY and CDR2 FQNENV. CDR3 length equals 16 residues. The CDR3 bases are TGTGCCAGCAGCCAATCTACCAGGGTCCCAGCCTACGAGCAGTACTTC. Its translation is CASSQSTRVPAYEQYF.

This clone was found once. J is TRBJ2-2 and V is TRBV19; D remains ambiguous. The V end lost 5 bases, the J end lost 2 bases, and 12 bases lay between the germline ends. Germline V gives CDR1 LNHDA, CDR2 SQIVND (reference sequence). There are 15 residues in the CDR3. The CDR3 DNA sequence: TGTGCCAGTAGTGTCCTGGCCACTAACACCGGGGAGCTGTTTTTT. It translates to CASSVLATNTGELFF.

This chain connects TRBV19 to TRBJ1-3, with D uncertain. The length of the CDR3 is 15 residues. V lost 5 bases and J lost 0, with 11 bases in between. Germline-derived CDR1 and CDR2 are LNHDA and SQIVND (reference sequence). The CDR3 nucleotides are TGTGCCAGTAGTCAGGTCTATCGCTCTGGAAACACCATATATTTT. It translates to CASSQVYRSGNTIYF.

The J gene is TRBJ2-5, the V gene TRBV27; D is undetermined. The CDR3 has 15 amino acids. V was trimmed by 0 bases and J by 11 bases, leaving 19 bases between them. CDR1 is MNHEY, CDR2 SMNVEV, per germline (reference sequence). The DNA for the CDR3 is TGTGCCAGCAGTTTATCCGGCGGCTCGTTTATGGAGCAGTACTTC. It encodes CASSLSGGSFMEQYF.

The sample holds a few counts of this clone. V is TRBV14 and J is TRBJ2-3; 13 nucleotides agree with TRBD2. V lost 2 bases and J lost 8; bases outside the gene matches: 7. The CDR3 is made up of 16 amino acids. Germline V gene sequence: CDR1 SGHDN, CDR2 FVKESK. CDR3 amino acids: CASSQSTGLAGITQYF. CDR3 coding DNA: TGTGCCAGCAGCCAATCTACGGGACTAGCGGGAATTACGCAGTATTTT. The whole variable domain, remainder taken from reference TRBV14 and TRBJ2-3, is EAGVTQFPSHSVIEKGQTVTLRCDPISGHDNLYWYRRVMGKEIKFLLHFVKESKQDESGMPNNRFLAERTGGTYSTLKVQPAELEDSGVYFCASSQSTGLAGITQYFGPGTRLTVL.

This chain joins TRBV7-9 and TRBJ2-1; 7 bases agree with TRBD2. With V trimmed by 8 bases and J by 0 bases, 10 bases remained unmatched. The germline V gene has CDR1 SEHNR and CDR2 FQNEAQ (reference sequence). The CDR3 is 16 amino acids. The CDR3 region has the DNA TGTGCCAGCGGGAGGGATCCGGGGAGCTCCTACAATGAGCAGTTCTTC. Encoded protein: CASGRDPGSSYNEQFF. Complete variable domain (other parts from reference TRBV7-9 and TRBJ2-1): DTGVSQNPRHKITKRGQNVTFRCDPISEHNRLYWYRQTLGQGPEFLTYFQNEAQLEKSRLLSDRFSAERPKGSFSTLEIQRTEQGDSAMYLCASGRDPGSSYNEQFFGPGTRLTVL.

The chain uses TRBV27 and TRBJ2-1, with 8 bases aligning to TRBD1. Germline CDR1 and CDR2: MNHEY and SMNVEV (reference sequence). With 4 bases clipped from V and 7 bases from J, the junction kept 6 bases outside the gene matches. The CDR3 length is 14 residues. The CDR3 nucleotides read TGTGCCAGCAGTTCCTGGACAGGGAGTAATGAGCAGTTCTTC. Translation gives CASSSWTGSNEQFF.

This chain links TRBV19 with TRBJ1-5; perhaps TRBD1 as D (5 bases). The germline CDR1 and CDR2 sequences are LNHDA and SQIVND (reference sequence). V gave up 3 bases and J gave up 11 bases, with 14 bases separating them. The CDR3 is 13 residues long. This chain's CDR3 is CASSMGLDRAQHF. The CDR3 bases are TGTGCCAGTAGTATGGGGCTCGATAGAGCCCAGCATTTT.

This clone was recorded only once. The junction departs from germline at one end; a sequencing error may be responsible. Other DNA sequences of this sample code for an identical CDR3. The V and J genes are TRBV6-5 and TRBJ2-7; D is perhaps TRBD1 (5 bases). Germline V gene data show CDR1 as MNHEY and CDR2 as SVGAGI. The CDR3 contains 15 residues. Here the CDR3 reads CASSSGQGENYEQYF. CDR3 bases: TGCGCCAGCAGTTCTGGACAAGGAGAGAACTACGAGCAGTACTTC.

The chain is built from TRBV4-1 and TRBJ2-7; a possible D gene is TRBD2 (6 bases). The CDR3 has 12 amino acids. Germline assignment: CDR1 MGHRA and CDR2 YSYEKL. V was shortened by 4 bases and J by 4 bases, with 8 bases between the two germline ends. Written as DNA, the CDR3 is TGCGCCAGCAGCCGCAGCGGGTACGAGCAGTACTTC. Translated, it gives CASSRSGYEQYF.

The rearrangement links TRBV2 to TRBJ2-2, with 12 bases identical to TRBD2. The length of the CDR3 is 16 residues. Germline V gene sequence: CDR1 SNHLY, CDR2 FYNNEI. The V gene end was trimmed by 4 bases and the J gene end by 7 bases; junction bases not matched to a gene: 7. The CDR3 sequence: CASSGTSGRIFGELFF. The CDR3 coding sequence is TGTGCCAGCAGTGGTACTAGCGGGAGGATTTTCGGGGAGCTGTTTTTT.

This clone is a singleton in its sample. The CDR3 nucleotides are TGTGCCAGTAGTATAGATGGAGGCTATGGCTACACCTTC. It specifies CASSIDGGYGYTF. The chain combines TRBV19 with TRBJ1-2; no reliable D call. Trimming removed 0 bases at V and 4 bases at J, with 6 bases between. Germline lookup yields CDR1 LNHDA and CDR2 SQIVND (reference sequence). The CDR3 covers 13 residues. The whole variable domain, filled in from reference TRBV19 and TRBJ1-2, reads DGGITQSPKYLFRKEGQNVTLSCEQNLNHDAMYWYRQDPGQGLRLIYYSQIVNDFQKGDIAEGYSVSREKKESFPLTVTSAQKNPTAFYLCASSIDGGYGYTFGSGTRLTVV.

This clone appeared a single time. CDR3 loop: CASSPPQVRRCPKNIQYF. CDR3 sequence (DNA): TGTGCCAGCAGCCCTCCCCAGGTCCGACGGTGCCCCAAAAACATTCAGTACTTC. The J gene is TRBJ2-4, the V gene TRBV27, with D unclear. CDR1 is MNHEY and CDR2 is SMNVEV in the germline V gene (reference sequence). The CDR3 runs 18 residues. The V end was cut by 6 bases, the J end by 2 bases, with 23 bases between.

The chain employs TRBV7-3 and TRBJ2-1; TRBD1 matches 11 bases. Looked up from germline, CDR1 is SGHTA and CDR2 is FQGTGA. CDR3 length equals 15 residues. Trimming took 1 base from V and 6 from J; bases not matched to a gene: 2. The CDR3 reads CASSLMGQGVNEQFF. The CDR3 DNA follows: TGTGCCAGCAGCTTAATGGGACAGGGGGTCAATGAGCAGTTCTTC.

The V gene is TRBV7-9, the J gene TRBJ1-5; TRBD1 might be the D (5 bases). Germline CDR1 reads SEHNR; CDR2 reads FQNEAQ (reference sequence). This CDR3 contains 15 residues. V was pared by 5 bases and J by 11 bases, with 22 bases between. The CDR3 sequence is CASSNSRDPLIAQHF. In DNA, the CDR3 is TGTGCCAGCAGCAATTCCCGGGACCCCCTCATCGCCCAGCATTTT. The full variable domain, its missing parts supplied by reference TRBV7-9 and TRBJ1-5, is DTGVSQNPRHKITKRGQNVTFRCDPISEHNRLYWYRQTLGQGPEFLTYFQNEAQLEKSRLLSDRFSAERPKGSFSTLEIQRTEQGDSAMYLCASSNSRDPLIAQHFGDGTRLSIL.

The gene calls are TRBV7-9 and TRBJ2-2; no firm D call. Trimming took off 5 bases at V and 5 bases at J, with 12 bases between the two ends. The CDR3 is 14 amino acids. Germline V gene data show CDR1 as SEHNR and CDR2 as FQNEAQ (reference sequence). The CDR3 is CASSPPRNTGELFF. For the CDR3, the DNA is TGTGCCAGCAGCCCCCCCCGGAATACCGGGGAGCTGTTTTTT.